Below are 10 T cell receptor beta chains sequenced from a single sample in a study of control samples from healthy donors and cancer patients. Produced via immunoSEQ multiplex PCR; TCRdb's table is partial and in-frame only. In the table there are tens of thousands of clones, approximately 91% of which are singletons. Input material: blood. The receptors stem from a man aged 45-60 years in good health.

The J gene is TRBJ1-6, the V gene TRBV4-3, with a possible D match to TRBD1 (5 bases). With 2 bases removed from V and 7 bases from J, the gap between germline ends came to 12 bases. CDR3 size: 15 residues. Germline CDR1 is LGHNA and CDR2 is YSLEER. CDR3 in amino acids: CASSQSRDSNSPLHF. The CDR3 DNA sequence: TGCGCCAGCAGCCAAAGCCGGGACTCGAATTCACCCCTCCACTTT.

V usage is TRBV6-4 and J usage is TRBJ1-6; perhaps TRBD1 as D (5 bases). The V gene lost 4 bases and the J gene lost 4 bases, with 14 bases spanning the gap. CDR1 is MRHNA, CDR2 SNTAGT, per germline. This CDR3 spans 16 amino acids. CDR3 nucleotide sequence: TGTGCCAGCAGTGCCCCGGGAGGGGCGTATAATTCACCCCTCCACTTT. This sequence encodes CASSAPGGAYNSPLHF.

This chain joins TRBV18 and TRBJ1-1, with D maybe TRBD1 (6 bases). V was trimmed by 6 bases and J by 3 bases, leaving 11 bases between them. Germline V gives CDR1 KGHSH, CDR2 LQKENI. The CDR3 loop spans 13 amino acids. The CDR3 region is CASSRGRDTEAFF. CDR3 sequence (DNA): TGTGCCAGCTCCAGGGGTCGGGACACTGAAGCTTTCTTT.

This rearrangement joins TRBV7-9 to TRBJ1-2; D ambiguous. The germline V gene encodes CDR1 SEHNR and CDR2 FQNEAQ (reference sequence). Trimming took 3 bases from V and 1 from J, leaving 3 bases between them. The length of the CDR3 is 12 residues. The CDR3 loop is CASSLGNYGYTF. The CDR3 coding sequence is TGTGCCAGCAGCTTGGGTAACTATGGCTACACCTTC. The full variable domain, its missing parts supplied by reference TRBV7-9 and TRBJ1-2, is DTGVSQNPRHKITKRGQNVTFRCDPISEHNRLYWYRQTLGQGPEFLTYFQNEAQLEKSRLLSDRFSAERPKGSFSTLEIQRTEQGDSAMYLCASSLGNYGYTFGSGTRLTVV.

This rearrangement joins TRBV30 to TRBJ1-3, with D possibly being TRBD1 (6 bases). V lost 1 base, J lost 0 bases, and 13 bases lay in between. Germline lookup yields CDR1 GTSNPN and CDR2 SVGIG (reference sequence). The CDR3 is made up of 16 amino acids. The CDR3 sequence is CAWSDGGQYSGNTIYF. The CDR3, as DNA: TGTGCCTGGAGTGACGGCGGACAGTACTCTGGAAACACCATATATTTT.

This chain links TRBV3-1 (or the pseudogene TRBV3-2) with TRBJ1-2; unclear D gene. Germline V gene sequence: CDR1 LGHDT, CDR2 YNNKEL (reference sequence). The CDR3 is made up of 15 amino acids. V shed 4 bases and J shed 7 bases, with 19 bases lying between them. This chain's CDR3 is CASSPRGSGVGGYTF. The DNA of the CDR3 is TGTGCCAGCAGCCCCCGGGGTTCAGGAGTGGGTGGCTACACCTTC.

The V gene is TRBV4-3, the J gene TRBJ2-3, with D possibly being TRBD2 (6 bases). The CDR3 covers 14 residues. V was shortened by 1 base and J by 4 bases, with 9 bases between the two germline ends. Germline loops: CDR1 LGHNA, CDR2 YSLEER. The CDR3 region has the DNA TGCGCCAGCAGCCAAGTGGGAGGATCAGATACGCAGTATTTT. Its translation is CASSQVGGSDTQYF.

The genes are TRBV7-9 and TRBJ1-1; D possibly corresponds to TRBD1 (5 bases). The CDR3 sequence is 14 residues long. Germline lookup yields CDR1 SEHNR and CDR2 FQNEAQ (reference sequence). V was trimmed by 2 bases and J by 1 base, leaving 8 bases between them. CDR3 sequence (DNA): TGTGCCAGCAGCTTAACTCAGGGGAACACTGAAGCTTTCTTT. This translates into CASSLTQGNTEAFF.

V and J are TRBV12-3 or TRBV12-4 and TRBJ1-1, with a possible D match to TRBD1 (5 bases). The V and J ends lost 5 bases and 1 base respectively, with 8 bases between them. The length of the CDR3 is 13 residues. The CDR3 nucleotides read TGTGCCAGCAGTCTGACAGCGAACACTGAAGCTTTCTTT. It yields the protein CASSLTANTEAFF.

The chain links TRBV10-3 to TRBJ1-2; 7 nucleotides align to TRBD1. Looked up from germline, CDR1 is ENHRY and CDR2 is SYGVKD. The J segment lost 2 bases and the V segment lost 10 bases, leaving 4 bases of the junction unmatched. There are 12 residues in the CDR3. For the CDR3, the DNA is TGTGCCACCAGACAGGGCAACTATGGCTACACCTTC. This encodes CATRQGNYGYTF.